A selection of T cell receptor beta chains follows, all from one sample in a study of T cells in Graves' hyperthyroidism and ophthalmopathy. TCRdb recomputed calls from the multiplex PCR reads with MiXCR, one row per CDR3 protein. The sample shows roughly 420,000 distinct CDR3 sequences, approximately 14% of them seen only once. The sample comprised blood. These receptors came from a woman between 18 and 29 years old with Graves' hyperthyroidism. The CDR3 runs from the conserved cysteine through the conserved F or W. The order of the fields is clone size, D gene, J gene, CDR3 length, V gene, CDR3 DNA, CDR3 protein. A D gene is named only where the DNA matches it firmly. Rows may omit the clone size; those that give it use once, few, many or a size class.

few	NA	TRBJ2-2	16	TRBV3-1	TGTGCCAGCAGCCATTCAATGGCCCGCCCCACCGGGGAGCTGTTTTTT	CASSHSMARPTGELFF
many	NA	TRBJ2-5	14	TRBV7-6	TGTGCCAGCAGCTATAGGGCAGTCAGAGAGACCCAGTACTTC	CASSYRAVRETQYF
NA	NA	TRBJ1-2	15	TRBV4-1	TGCGCCAGCAGACCTACAGGGCCCGCCGACTATGGCTACACCTTC	CASRPTGPADYGYTF
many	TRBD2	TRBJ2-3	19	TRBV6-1	TGTGCCAGCAGTGAAAGGGGTAGCGGGGGCTCGGGATACACAGATACGCAGTATTTT	CASSERGSGGSGYTDTQYF
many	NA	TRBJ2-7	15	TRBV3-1	TGTGCCAGCAGCCAAGATCCAAAGAACAGGCGCGAGCAGTACTTC	CASSQDPKNRREQYF
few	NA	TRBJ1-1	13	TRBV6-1	TGTGCCAGCAGTGGGATCCGCGACACTGAAGCTTTCTTT	CASSGIRDTEAFF
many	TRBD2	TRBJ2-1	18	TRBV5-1	TGCGCCAGCAGCTTGGACTTCGGGACTAGCGGGAGAGGCTATGAGCAGTTCTTC	CASSLDFGTSGRGYEQFF
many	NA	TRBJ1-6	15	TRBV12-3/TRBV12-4	TGTGCCAGCAGTTTAAGGGCAGGGCACGGTTCACCCCTCCACTTT	CASSLRAGHGSPLHF
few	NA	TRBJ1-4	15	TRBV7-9	TGTGCCAGCAACCTTAGGGGAGGGAGTGGTGAAAAACTGTTTTTT	CASNLRGGSGEKLFF
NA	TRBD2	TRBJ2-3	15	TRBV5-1	TGCGCCAGCAGCGATAGCGGGCCAAGCACAGATACGCAGTATTTT	CASSDSGPSTDTQYF
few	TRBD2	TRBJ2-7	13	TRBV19	TGTGCCAGTAGTGACATTTCGGGGGGGGAGCAGTACTTC	CASSDISGGEQYF
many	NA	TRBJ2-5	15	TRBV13	TGTGCCAGCAGCTTAGAAGAGGAGAACCAAGAGACCCAGTACTTC	CASSLEEENQETQYF
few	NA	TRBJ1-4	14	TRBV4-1	TGCGCCAGCAGCGCAGCCCCTCCTTTCCAAAAACTGTTTTTT	CASSAAPPFQKLFF
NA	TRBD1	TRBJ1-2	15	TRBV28	TGTGCCAGCAGTCCCGGGACAGGGGGCCAGTATGGCTACACCTTC	CASSPGTGGQYGYTF
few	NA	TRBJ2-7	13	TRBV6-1	TGTGCCACCAGAGGGGGGTTACGCTACGAGCAGTACTTC	CATRGGLRYEQYF